This T cell receptor (beta chain) was captured in a study of human T cells and chemical hapten exposure. Background on the study: Upper inner arm skin measuring 2 cm by 2 cm received 2% DPC for sensitization.

CDR3 length equals 15 residues. In germline, CDR1 is SNHLY, CDR2 FYNNEI. V shed 4 bases, J shed 5 bases, and the junction held 6 bases outside the gene matches. This clonotype was observed at least ten times. Time point denoted: patch test 1, 2 weeks after DPC sensitization. Regarding treatment: therapeutic diphenylcyclopropenone sensitization with weekly scalp DPC. TCRdb reanalysed the RACE reads using MiXCR and keeps one entry per CDR3 protein. The sample consists of roughly 380,000 distinct CDR3 sequences, 4.8% of them appearing once. The chain carries TRBV2 and TRBJ2-2; 8 bases are shared with TRBD2. This TCR derives from a woman in her fifties or sixties with alopecia areata. Some clones in this sample may be carry-over from other donors' samples. The specimen comprised whole blood, sampled in connection with sensitization to the hapten diphenylcyclopropenone (DPC). As DNA, the CDR3 is TGTGCCAGCAGTGGCAGCGGGGGAACAACCGGGGAGCTGTTTTTT. Translating it yields CASSGSGGTTGELFF.